This TCR beta chain emerged from a study of T-cell reconstitution after alpha-beta-depleted transplantation in children. This CDR3 has 15 residues. Germline-derived CDR1 and CDR2 are SGHRS and YFSETQ. Trimming pared 5 bases from V and 3 bases from J, leaving 17 bases between. Construction of the TCRbeta library involved unique molecular identifiers. TCRdb re-called the PCR reads through MiXCR, storing one row per CDR3 protein. The sample holds some 340,000 distinct CDR3 sequences, about 9.4% seen once. The material was PBMCs from the stem cell graft donor, obtained from the stem cell graft. The TCR comes from a human donor who donated a stem cell graft to a child with acute lymphoblastic leukemia. V and J are TRBV5-1 and TRBJ1-1; TRBD1 is a possible D gene (6 bases). Written as DNA, the CDR3 is TGCGCCAGCAGTATGAATCAGGGGAGGGACACTGAAGCTTTCTTT. It encodes CASSMNQGRDTEAFF.